A selection of T cell receptor beta chains follows, all from one sample in a study of regulatory T cells in long-lasting Graves disease. TCRdb used MiXCR to reprocess the multiplex PCR reads, holding one entry per CDR3 protein. Of 450,000 or so distinct CDR3 sequences in the sample, less than 25% were seen once. Here the sequenced sample was peripheral blood mononuclear cells (PBMCs), taken when the disease was refractory, from a patient treated with antithyroid drugs. The receptors come from a female donor with Graves disease. The CDR3 runs from the conserved cysteine through the conserved F or W. D genes are given only for firm matches. Only part of the rows carry a size: once, few, many, or a class if the clone is expanded.

CDR3 protein	CDR3 DNA	D gene	CDR3 length	V gene	J gene	clone size
CATQLTSGRGETQYF	TGTGCCACACAACTGACTAGCGGGAGAGGAGAGACCCAGTACTTC	TRBD2	15	TRBV19	TRBJ2-5	NA
CASSQDNEKLFF	TGTGCCAGCAGCCAAGATAATGAAAAACTGTTTTTT	NA	12	TRBV14	TRBJ1-4	NA
CASRVAGGASTDTQYF	TGTGCCAGCAGAGTAGCGGGAGGGGCTAGCACAGATACGCAGTATTTT	TRBD2	16	TRBV7-2	TRBJ2-3	NA
CASSEDLAPTTQYF	TGTGCCAGCAGTGAAGACTTAGCGCCTACTACGCAGTATTTT	NA	14	TRBV6-1	TRBJ2-3	NA
CATSDRGDPEQFF	TGTGCCACCAGTGATCGAGGGGACCCAGAGCAGTTCTTC	NA	13	TRBV24-1	TRBJ2-1	NA
CASSFGGGIQETQYF	TGTGCCAGCAGCTTCGGGGGCGGCATCCAAGAGACCCAGTACTTC	NA	15	TRBV11-2	TRBJ2-5	NA
CASTGRRDVGEQYF	TGTGCCAGCACTGGCAGGAGGGACGTCGGAGAGCAGTACTTC	NA	14	TRBV6-1	TRBJ2-7	NA
CASSEEGQRYTEAFF	TGTGCCAGCAGTGAAGAGGGACAGAGATACACTGAAGCTTTCTTT	TRBD1	15	TRBV6-2/TRBV6-3	TRBJ1-1	many
CASSFTGGREQYF	TGCGCCAGCAGCTTTACAGGAGGCCGAGAGCAGTACTTC	NA	13	TRBV5-1	TRBJ2-7	few
CASSYSRAGELFF	TGTGCCAGCAGTTACTCGCGGGCCGGGGAGCTGTTTTTT	NA	13	TRBV6-5	TRBJ2-2	many
CSARSVLLSSYEQYF	TGCAGTGCTAGGTCTGTGCTTCTCAGCTCCTACGAGCAGTACTTC	NA	15	TRBV20-1	TRBJ2-7	few
CASKLAGVETQYF	TGTGCCTCTAAACTAGCGGGAGTGGAGACCCAGTACTTC	TRBD2	13	TRBV2	TRBJ2-5	many
CASSSLAEYEQYF	TGTGCCAGCAGTTCCCTAGCCGAGTACGAGCAGTACTTC	NA	13	TRBV6-2/TRBV6-3	TRBJ2-7	many
CSARDVPTSGNTGELFF	TGCAGTGCTAGAGATGTCCCGACTAGCGGGAACACCGGGGAGCTGTTTTTT	TRBD2	17	TRBV20-1	TRBJ2-2	NA
CASQVRGHTEAFF	TGTGCCAGCCAAGTTCGGGGGCACACTGAAGCTTTCTTT	NA	13	TRBV28	TRBJ1-1	NA
CASSYSFTGELFF	TGTGCCAGCAGTTACAGCTTCACCGGGGAGCTGTTTTTT	NA	13	TRBV6-2/TRBV6-3	TRBJ2-2	few
CASSPGTGRSGELFF	TGTGCCAGCAGCCCCGGGACAGGGAGGTCCGGGGAGCTGTTTTTT	TRBD1	15	TRBV3-1	TRBJ2-2	few
CASSALGEKLFF	TGTGCTAGCAGTGCGTTGGGTGAAAAACTGTTTTTT	NA	12	TRBV12-3/TRBV12-4	TRBJ1-4	many
CSARPGLMNTEAFF	TGCAGTGCTCGGCCCGGCCTCATGAACACTGAAGCTTTCTTT	NA	14	TRBV20-1	TRBJ1-1	NA
CAASTVTNYGYTF	TGTGCCGCCTCGACGGTTACTAACTATGGCTACACCTTC	NA	13	TRBV10-3	TRBJ1-2	few
CASVRDGTNEKLFF	TGTGCCAGCGTCCGGGACGGAACTAATGAAAAACTGTTTTTT	NA	14	TRBV6-1	TRBJ1-4	few
CASSQTSGKYNEQFF	TGTGCCAGCAGCCAAACTAGCGGTAAATACAATGAGCAGTTCTTC	TRBD2	15	TRBV7-3	TRBJ2-1	NA
CASSHPQGDGEAFF	TGCGCCAGCAGCCATCCACAGGGGGATGGTGAAGCTTTCTTT	TRBD1	14	TRBV4-1	TRBJ1-1	NA
CAIMYGNNEQFF	TGTGCCATCATGTACGGGAACAATGAGCAGTTCTTC	NA	12	TRBV10-3	TRBJ2-1	NA
CASSERSNQPQHF	TGTGCCAGCAGTGAGCGTAGCAATCAGCCCCAGCATTTT	NA	13	TRBV6-1	TRBJ1-5	many
CASSPPGAGVETQYF	TGTGCCAGCTCACCACCGGGCGCGGGAGTAGAGACCCAGTACTTC	TRBD2	15	TRBV18	TRBJ2-5	many
CASSPRGVPYEQYF	TGTGCCAGCAGTCCCCGGGGGGTCCCCTACGAGCAGTACTTC	TRBD2	14	TRBV7-8	TRBJ2-7	NA
CASGVRVTETQYF	TGTGCCAGCGGGGTTCGCGTCACGGAGACCCAGTACTTC	NA	13	TRBV2	TRBJ2-5	many
CASSQGGRPANTGELFF	TGTGCCAGCAGCCAAGGGGGGCGACCTGCGAACACCGGGGAGCTGTTTTTT	NA	17	TRBV3-1	TRBJ2-2	few
CASSPSGTGYETQYF	TGTGCCAGCAGCCCTAGCGGGACTGGGTATGAGACCCAGTACTTC	TRBD2	15	TRBV13	TRBJ2-5	NA
CASSEDSVREQYF	TGTGCCAGCAGTGAAGACTCGGTGCGGGAGCAGTACTTC	NA	13	TRBV25-1	TRBJ2-7	NA
CASSYSIETGFNYGYTF	TGTGCCAGCAGTTACTCAATCGAAACAGGGTTTAACTATGGCTACACCTTC	NA	17	TRBV6-2/TRBV6-3	TRBJ1-2	few
CASRRLALSETQYF	TGTGCCAGCAGGAGACTAGCGCTCTCAGAGACCCAGTACTTC	TRBD2	14	TRBV28	TRBJ2-5	many
CASSSLVLGQETQYF	TGTGCCAGCAGTTCGTTAGTCTTAGGCCAAGAGACCCAGTACTTC	NA	15	TRBV28	TRBJ2-5	many
CASSLGTSGRAVQYF	TGTGCCAGCAGCTTAGGGACTAGCGGGAGGGCCGTGCAGTACTTC	TRBD2	15	TRBV7-3	TRBJ2-7	few
CASSQTRPGTGNINEQFF	TGTGCCAGCAGCCAAACTAGGCCCGGGACTGGCAACATTAATGAGCAGTTCTTC	NA	18	TRBV9	TRBJ2-1	NA
CSVGLAVNTGELFF	TGCAGCGTGGGACTAGCGGTGAACACCGGGGAGCTGTTTTTT	TRBD2	14	TRBV29-1	TRBJ2-2	NA
CASSSPRPNYGYTF	TGTGCCAGCAGTAGTCCGAGACCCAACTATGGCTACACCTTC	NA	14	TRBV6-1	TRBJ1-2	many
CASSVKIHATEYF	TGTGCCAGCAGTGTGAAGATCCATGCCACGGAGTACTTC	NA	13	TRBV27	TRBJ2-7	many
CASSFQWNTEAFF	TGTGCCAGCAGTTTCCAGTGGAACACTGAAGCTTTCTTT	NA	13	TRBV5-1	TRBJ1-1	many
CASSLVLTDYEQYF	TGTGCCAGCAGCTTAGTACTTACGGACTACGAGCAGTACTTC	NA	14	TRBV7-2	TRBJ2-7	many
CASRTVRGGIETQYF	TGTGCCAGCAGGACCGTCCGGGGCGGGATAGAGACCCAGTACTTC	NA	15	TRBV6-2/TRBV6-3	TRBJ2-5	few
CASSPREQGNTGELFF	TGTGCCAGCAGCCCGCGGGAGCAGGGTAACACCGGGGAGCTGTTTTTT	TRBD2	16	TRBV9	TRBJ2-2	few
CASSQSTSSNQPQHF	TGTGCCAGCAGCCAATCTACATCTAGCAATCAGCCCCAGCATTTT	NA	15	TRBV16	TRBJ1-5	many
CASKGTGRYEQYF	TGTGCCAGCAAGGGGACAGGGCGGTACGAGCAGTACTTC	TRBD1	13	TRBV28	TRBJ2-7	many
CASSLWGSRYEQYF	TGTGCCAGCAGTTTATGGGGTAGCAGGTACGAGCAGTACTTC	NA	14	TRBV27	TRBJ2-7	few
CASSPTRTVGASNQPQHF	TGTGCCAGCAGTCCCACCCGGACAGTGGGTGCGAGCAATCAGCCCCAGCATTTT	NA	18	TRBV27	TRBJ1-5	many
CASSASIQREAFF	TGTGCCAGCAGTGCTAGTATACAGCGTGAAGCTTTCTTT	NA	13	TRBV12-3/TRBV12-4	TRBJ1-1	many
CASSSTGIRWEQFF	TGTGCCAGCAGTTCTACAGGGATAAGATGGGAACAGTTCTTC	NA	14	TRBV28	TRBJ2-1	NA
CSVSRSLNTEAFF	TGCAGCGTTTCGCGGTCGTTGAACACTGAAGCTTTCTTT	NA	13	TRBV29-1	TRBJ1-1	many
CSVWDRGYNEQYF	TGCAGCGTTTGGGACAGGGGGTACAACGAGCAGTACTTC	TRBD1	13	TRBV29-1	TRBJ2-7	NA
CSVLLNTEAFF	TGCAGCGTTCTACTGAACACTGAAGCTTTCTTT	NA	11	TRBV29-1	TRBJ1-1	many
CSADTTGKRTYEQYF	TGCAGTGCGGACACGACAGGGAAAAGGACCTACGAGCAGTACTTC	TRBD1	15	TRBV20-1	TRBJ2-7	many
CASSLLFTDTQYF	TGTGCCAGCAGCCTACTATTCACAGATACGCAGTATTTT	NA	13	TRBV11-3	TRBJ2-3	NA
CASRAGVTYEQYF	TGTGCCAGTAGGGCGGGAGTGACCTACGAGCAGTACTTC	TRBD2	13	TRBV12-3/TRBV12-4	TRBJ2-7	many
CASSLPSRGGEPQHF	TGTGCCAGCAGCCTCCCTTCGCGGGGAGGGGAGCCCCAGCATTTT	NA	15	TRBV3-2	TRBJ1-5	NA
CASSQGQRATKETQYF	TGTGCCAGCAGTCAAGGACAGCGCGCTACTAAAGAGACCCAGTACTTC	NA	16	TRBV6-1	TRBJ2-5	NA
CATKDDLNTEAFF	TGTGCCACCAAGGACGACTTGAACACTGAAGCTTTCTTT	NA	13	TRBV27	TRBJ1-1	many
CASSRTGAENTEAFF	TGTGCCAGCAGCCGGACAGGGGCCGAGAACACTGAAGCTTTCTTT	TRBD1	15	TRBV2	TRBJ1-1	many